The 30 T cell receptor beta chains below were found in one sample sequenced in a study of T cell responses to AZD1222 COVID-19 vaccine. Only in-frame clones appear in the TCRdb table, and some are missing; sequencing was by immunoSEQ multiplex PCR. This table has 85,000 to 130,000 clones, almost 90% appearing once. Material: peripheral blood, obtained on day 0 of AZD1222 vaccination. The receptor source for this set is an adult in good health.

V gene TRBV19 combines with J gene TRBJ1-2, with 8 positions matching TRBD1. CDR3 length equals 16 residues. V gave up 5 bases and J gave up 8 bases; unmatched junction bases: 16. Germline values: CDR1 LNHDA, CDR2 SQIVND (reference sequence). CDR3 in DNA: TGTGCCAGTAGTCCACAACATGGGACAGGCCCTGGGGGCTACACCTTC. It yields the protein CASSPQHGTGPGGYTF.

This sequence joins TRBV21-1 and TRBJ2-7; the D call of TRBD1 is as the table states it, not checked on the DNA. TRBV21-1 corresponds to a pseudogene. This CDR3 has 16 amino acids. The CDR3 nucleotides are TGTGCCAGCAGCAAAGTTCAGGGACAGTATTACTACGAGCAGTACTTC. Encoded protein: CASSKVQGQYYYEQYF.

The chain carries TRBV10-2 and TRBJ2-7; the D call may be TRBD1 or TRBD2 (6 bases each). Trimming cost V 6 bases and J 2 bases, with 17 bases left between them. This CDR3 has 15 amino acids. Germline V gives CDR1 WSHSY, CDR2 SAAADI. Here the CDR3 reads CASSENSGATYEQYF. In nucleotides, the CDR3 is TGCGCCAGCAGCGAGAATTCGGGGGCAACCTACGAGCAGTACTTC.

This clone was recorded only once. This rearrangement joins TRBV6-5 to TRBJ2-7, with 15 bases identical to TRBD2. V lost 6 bases to trimming and J lost 9 bases; unmatched junction nucleotides: 3. CDR3 length equals 13 residues. Germline CDR1 reads MNHEY; CDR2 reads SVGAGI. In DNA, the CDR3 is TGTGCCAGCAGAGGACTAGCGGGGGGGTGGCAGTACTTC. It encodes CASRGLAGGWQYF.

The chain couples TRBV6-5 to TRBJ2-2, with TRBD1 as a possible D gene (6 bases). Germline CDR1 is MNHEY and CDR2 is SVGAGI. V lost 6 bases and J lost 2, with 10 bases in between. This CDR3 region has 14 residues. The CDR3, as DNA: TGTGCCAGCAGGTGGGGGCCAAACACCGGGGAGCTGTTTTTT. Translating gives CASRWGPNTGELFF.

The rearrangement uses TRBV19 and TRBJ1-1; no clear D gene. Trimming cost V 8 bases and J 5 bases, with 24 bases left between them. Germline V lookup: CDR1 LNHDA, CDR2 SQIVND (reference sequence). The CDR3 sequence is 16 residues long. The CDR3 nucleotides read TGTGCCAGTGGCGACCTGCGGACGGCTGTGGGGACTGAAGCTTTCTTT. Translating it yields CASGDLRTAVGTEAFF. The full variable domain, in which reference TRBV19 and TRBJ1-1 provide the parts outside the CDR3, is DGGITQSPKYLFRKEGQNVTLSCEQNLNHDAMYWYRQDPGQGLRLIYYSQIVNDFQKGDIAEGYSVSREKKESFPLTVTSAQKNPTAFYLCASGDLRTAVGTEAFFGQGTRLTVV.

The chain recombines TRBV5-4 with TRBJ2-2, with 12 bases matching TRBD1. V shed 4 bases and J 7 bases; nucleotides not matched to a gene: 8. The CDR3 covers 16 residues. CDR1 is SGHNT, CDR2 YYREEE, per germline (reference sequence). CDR3 region: CASSLGQGASIGELFF. CDR3 DNA: TGTGCCAGCAGCCTGGGACAGGGGGCAAGTATCGGGGAGCTGTTTTTT.

The rearrangement links TRBV27 to TRBJ1-1; 8 nucleotides line up with TRBD1. The CDR3 runs to 15 residues. Germline V lookup: CDR1 MNHEY, CDR2 SMNVEV (reference sequence). Trimming removed 8 bases from V and 1 base from J; junction bases left unmatched: 9. CDR3 sequence (DNA): TGTGCCAGCTCCGGGACAGGCTCGGGGAACACTGAAGCTTTCTTT. It translates to CASSGTGSGNTEAFF.

The chain combines TRBV6-5 with TRBJ1-1; D is ambiguous. The V gene lost 6 bases and the J gene lost 4 bases, with 15 bases spanning the gap. Germline CDR1 and CDR2: MNHEY and SVGAGI. This CDR3 region has 14 residues. In nucleotides, the CDR3 is TGTGCCAGCAGCGTGAACTTAGAAGCCACTGAAGCTTTCTTT. As protein: CASSVNLEATEAFF.

This clone was seen just once. This chain joins TRBV9 and TRBJ2-1; D gene ambiguous. V shed 0 bases and J shed 7 bases, with 11 bases lying between them. CDR1 is SGDLS, CDR2 YYNGEE, per germline. This CDR3 contains 14 residues. The CDR3 DNA reads TGTGCCAGCAGCGTAGGGCCTAACGAGAATGAGCAGTTCTTC. As protein: CASSVGPNENEQFF.

This clone was detected only once. The chain is built from TRBV7-9 and TRBJ1-2; 7 nucleotides agree with TRBD1. Germline CDR1 reads SEHNR; CDR2 reads FQNEAQ (reference sequence). The CDR3 is made up of 15 amino acids. After removal of 4 bases from V and 7 bases from J, the junction contained 12 bases not matched to a gene. The CDR3 bases are TGTGCCAGCAGCTATGGACAGGCCGACAGTGGTGGCTACACCTTC. Translating it yields CASSYGQADSGGYTF.

Comment on this clone: Other DNA variants within this sample encode the same CDR3. The chain joins TRBV7-9 to TRBJ1-3; no reliable D call. V shed 1 base and J shed 3 bases, with 4 bases lying between them. This CDR3 is 13 amino acids long. CDR1 and CDR2 (germline): SEHNR, FQNEAQ (reference sequence). In DNA, the CDR3 is TGTGCCAGCAGCTTAGGCAGTGGAAACACCATATATTTT. This translates into CASSLGSGNTIYF.

On this clone itself: The same CDR3 can be traced to other DNA sequences in this sample. The chain combines TRBV5-1 with TRBJ2-5; 7 nucleotides align to TRBD1. The V segment lost 0 bases and the J segment 2 bases; nucleotides outside the gene matches: 1. Germline V gene sequence: CDR1 SGHRS, CDR2 YFSETQ. The CDR3 has 14 residues. CDR3 region: CASSLGGQQETQYF. CDR3 nucleotides: TGCGCCAGCAGCTTGGGGGGACAGCAAGAGACCCAGTACTTC.

This chain joins TRBV27 and TRBJ1-5, with D unclear. Trimming stripped 1 base from V and 7 bases from J, with 11 bases between. Germline V lookup: CDR1 MNHEY, CDR2 SMNVEV (reference sequence). The length of the CDR3 is 14 residues. This CDR3 is CASSLFGSGQPQHF. For the CDR3, the DNA is TGTGCCAGCAGTTTATTCGGCTCGGGGCAGCCCCAGCATTTT.

The rearrangement uses TRBV7-3 and TRBJ2-1, with a tentative D call TRBD2 (5 bases). Between the trimmed V and J ends, which lost 4 bases and 3 bases, there was a span of 13 bases. There are 15 residues in the CDR3. Germline CDR1 reads SGHTA; CDR2 reads FQGTGA. The CDR3 bases are TGTGCCAGCAGCTCTTCTAGCAAGAGCTACAATGAGCAGTTCTTC. Translating it yields CASSSSSKSYNEQFF.

The chain employs TRBV6-5 and TRBJ1-1; the match to TRBD1 covers 7 bases. The CDR3 totals 14 residues. CDR1 and CDR2 from the germline V gene are MNHEY and SVGAGI. V was pared by 5 bases and J by 2 bases, with 5 bases of the junction left unmatched. CDR3 nucleotide sequence: TGTGCCAGCAGTCGGACAGGCGGTAACACTGAAGCTTTCTTT. Protein: CASSRTGGNTEAFF.

The V call is TRBV19, the J call TRBJ2-7; a weak D match, TRBD2 (5 bases). This CDR3 has 16 amino acids. Germline V gene lookup returns CDR1 LNHDA and CDR2 SQIVND (reference sequence). V was pared by 6 bases and J by 6 bases, with 24 bases between. CDR3 in amino acids: CASSPPGSTPRVEQYF. The CDR3 DNA sequence: TGTGCCAGTAGCCCCCCGGGATCCACTCCTCGGGTCGAGCAGTACTTC.

The V call is TRBV7-3, the J call TRBJ1-1; D call uncertain. V was cut by 2 bases and J by 6 bases, with 10 bases left in between. This CDR3 region has 13 residues. From germline, CDR1 is SGHTA and CDR2 FQGTGA. The CDR3 loop reads CASSLSGLAEAFF. The CDR3 bases are TGTGCCAGCAGCTTATCGGGCCTAGCTGAAGCTTTCTTT.

The J gene is TRBJ1-1, the V gene TRBV6-5, with a possible D match to TRBD1 (6 bases). V was clipped by 6 bases and J by 5 bases, with 19 bases between them. There are 15 residues in the CDR3. Germline values: CDR1 MNHEY, CDR2 SVGAGI. The CDR3 DNA reads as TGTGCCAGCAGCCGCTCCGGGGGCATATGGACTGAAGCTTTCTTT. Its protein is CASSRSGGIWTEAFF.

The rearrangement uses TRBV4-2 and TRBJ2-3; a weak D match, TRBD1 (6 bases). Germline CDR1 LGHNA, CDR2 YNFKEQ. The CDR3 consists of 17 residues. V was shortened by 3 bases and J by 4 bases, with 20 bases between the two germline ends. CDR3 residues: CASSHLDRRAGADTQYF. CDR3 DNA sequence: TGTGCCAGCAGCCACCTAGATCGACGGGCAGGGGCAGATACGCAGTATTTT.

Only one count was recorded for this clone. The genes are TRBV3-1 (or the pseudogene TRBV3-2) and TRBJ1-3, with no clear D. Per germline, CDR1 LGHDT and CDR2 YNNKEL (reference sequence). The CDR3 runs to 14 residues. Trimming removed 0 bases at V and 2 bases at J, with 5 bases between. CDR3 nucleotides: TGTGCCAGCAGCCAAGACAGCCCTGGAAACACCATATATTTT. Amino acids: CASSQDSPGNTIYF.

V and J are TRBV5-1 and TRBJ2-2; tentative D call: TRBD1 (6 bases). Germline lookup yields CDR1 SGHRS and CDR2 YFSETQ. CDR3 length: 16 residues. V shed 0 bases and J shed 2 bases, with 11 bases lying between them. CDR3 bases: TGCGCCAGCAGCTTGGAGCAGGGGAGTAACACCGGGGAGCTGTTTTTT. As protein: CASSLEQGSNTGELFF. Based on the CDR3 plus reference TRBV5-1 and TRBJ2-2, the full variable domain is KAGVTQTPRYLIKTRGQQVTLSCSPISGHRSVSWYQQTPGQGLQFLFEYFSETQRNKGNFPGRFSGRQFSNSRSEMNVSTLELGDSALYLCASSLEQGSNTGELFFGEGSRLTVL.

This chain joins TRBV5-1 and TRBJ1-2; TRBD1 is a possible D gene (6 bases). The CDR3 extends over 15 amino acids. V was cut by 7 bases and J by 0 bases, with 16 bases left in between. The germline gives CDR1 SGHRS, CDR2 YFSETQ. The CDR3 loop reads CASGAGVGSNYGYTF. The CDR3 region has the DNA TGCGCCAGCGGCGCAGGGGTAGGGTCTAACTATGGCTACACCTTC.

This chain's CDR3 is CASTDTGRLTYEQYF. The DNA of the CDR3 is TGTGCCAGCACCGACACGGGACGGCTAACCTACGAGCAGTACTTC. The chain uses TRBV7-8 and TRBJ2-7, with D possibly being TRBD1 or TRBD2 (5 bases each). Germline V lookup: CDR1 SGHVS, CDR2 FQNEAQ. The length of the CDR3 is 15 residues. Trimming stripped 7 bases from V and 2 bases from J, with 18 bases between.

The chain links TRBV27 to TRBJ2-1; no definite D call. The CDR3 is made up of 11 amino acids. The V end was cut by 11 bases, the J end by 2 bases, with 7 bases between. Germline V gives CDR1 MNHEY, CDR2 SMNVEV (reference sequence). DNA for the CDR3: TGTGCCGTGGGCACCTACAATGAGCAGTTCTTC. Translating gives CAVGTYNEQFF.

This chain uses TRBV7-3 with TRBJ2-7; 11 nucleotides match TRBD2. Trimming took 5 bases from V and 5 from J; bases not matched to a gene: 23. CDR3 length: 20 amino acids. Germline lookup yields CDR1 SGHTA and CDR2 FQGTGA. CDR3 sequence: CASSPSPTSGSATPHNEQYF. As DNA, the CDR3 is TGTGCCAGCAGCCCCTCCCCAACTAGCGGGAGCGCTACGCCGCACAACGAGCAGTACTTC. Based on the CDR3 plus reference TRBV7-3 and TRBJ2-7, the full variable domain is GAGVSQTPSNKVTEKGKYVELRCDPISGHTALYWYRQSLGQGPEFLIYFQGTGAADDSGLPNDRFFAVRPEGSVSTLKIQRTERGDSAVYLCASSPSPTSGSATPHNEQYFGPGTRLTVT.

The chain is built from TRBV19 and TRBJ1-5; no clear D gene. The V and J ends lost 2 bases and 7 bases respectively, with 6 bases between them. CDR3 length equals 12 residues. Per the germline V gene, CDR1 is LNHDA and CDR2 is SQIVND (reference sequence). For the CDR3, the DNA is TGTGCCAGTAGTATACAAGGCCAGCCCCAGCATTTT. This translates into CASSIQGQPQHF.

The chain joins TRBV4-1 to TRBJ1-2; no reliable D call. Germline V gene data show CDR1 as MGHRA and CDR2 as YSYEKL. The CDR3 length is 13 residues. With 4 bases removed from V and 5 bases from J, the gap between germline ends came to 11 bases. CDR3 protein: CASSPLERYGYTF. Here the CDR3 DNA reads TGCGCCAGCAGCCCTCTGGAGCGGTATGGCTACACCTTC.

The CDR3 is CASSQLSGDQPQHF. CDR3 nucleotide sequence: TGTGCCAGCAGCCAACTCTCAGGGGATCAGCCCCAGCATTTT. The V and J genes are TRBV5-5 and TRBJ1-5; TRBD1 might be the D (6 bases). Germline V gene sequence: CDR1 SGHKS, CDR2 YYEKEE (reference sequence). This CDR3 spans 14 amino acids. Trimming took 4 bases from V and 5 from J, leaving 13 bases between them.

The chain carries TRBV5-4 and TRBJ2-7; tentative D call: TRBD2 (6 bases). V shed 0 bases and J shed 3 bases, with 13 bases lying between them. Germline CDR1 reads SGHNT; CDR2 reads YYREEE (reference sequence). This CDR3 region has 15 residues. The CDR3 region has the DNA TGTGCCAGCAGCTTGGGTACTAGCTCCCACTACGAGCAGTACTTC. Its protein product is CASSLGTSSHYEQYF. Based on the CDR3 plus reference TRBV5-4 and TRBJ2-7, the full variable domain is ETGVTQSPTHLIKTRGQQVTLRCSSQSGHNTVSWYQQALGQGPQFIFQYYREEENGRGNFPPRFSGLQFPNYSSELNVNALELDDSALYLCASSLGTSSHYEQYFGPGTRLTVT.